These 31 T cell receptor beta chains share one sample of origin, sequenced in a study of Ad26.COV2.S vaccination and SARS-CoV-2 variants. Sample treatment: some 20 received Ad26.COV2.S at low or high dose, single or two shots; about five received placebo; per-sample allocation not given. All samples were drawn on day 63, counting from the first vaccine or placebo injection. Some clones are missing from TCRdb's copy, which holds only in-frame ones; the method was immunoSEQ multiplex PCR. The sample includes just over 350,000 clones, 70% to 90% of them seen just once. The material sequenced was peripheral blood, taken in a trial of Ad26.COV2.S vaccine versus placebo. Source of these receptors: a person aged 18-60 years who received the Ad26.COV2.S COVID-19 vaccine or a placebo.

The J gene is TRBJ1-4, the V gene TRBV7-2; D gene uncertain. CDR1 and CDR2 (germline): SGHTA, FQGNSA. V was cut by 2 bases and J by 8 bases, with 18 bases left in between. This CDR3 contains 16 residues. This chain's CDR3 is CASSLRPISLGEKLFF. The CDR3 nucleotides are TGTGCCAGCAGCTTAAGGCCAATCAGCCTAGGGGAAAAACTGTTTTTT.

This clone was counted only a few times. V gene TRBV6-2 or TRBV6-3 combines with J gene TRBJ1-4; a weak D match, TRBD1 (5 bases). CDR3 length: 12 amino acids. The V end lost 5 bases, the J end lost 7 bases, and 8 bases lay between the germline ends. Germline loops: CDR1 MNHEY, CDR2 SVGEGT. CDR3 DNA: TGTGCCAGCAGTGGGACCGCTGAAAAACTGTTTTTT. It encodes CASSGTAEKLFF.

At least ten counts were recorded for this clone. Within the sample, other DNA sequences also encode this same CDR3. V usage is TRBV18 and J usage is TRBJ1-1; 7 positions agree with TRBD1. The CDR3 totals 14 residues. The trim removed 1 base at V and 5 bases at J, leaving 4 bases unmatched. CDR1 is KGHSH, CDR2 LQKENI, per germline. CDR3 nucleotides: TGTGCCAGCTCACCACAGGGGGCAGGAACTGAAGCTTTCTTT. Amino acids: CASSPQGAGTEAFF.

This clone was seen more than once but under ten times. The genes are TRBV7-9 and TRBJ1-2; D gene unclear. In germline, CDR1 is SEHNR, CDR2 FQNEAQ (reference sequence). This CDR3 is 15 amino acids long. V was clipped by 1 base and J by 4 bases, with 13 bases between them. The CDR3 reads CASSLVGQPFYGYTF. CDR3 nucleotide sequence: TGTGCCAGCAGCTTAGTCGGGCAGCCCTTCTATGGCTACACCTTC.

In the case of this clone: Different DNA sequences within this sample yield the same CDR3. This chain connects TRBV29-1 to TRBJ2-5, with D hard to call. CDR3 length: 10 residues. The germline gives CDR1 SQVTM, CDR2 ANQGSEA. Trimming shortened V by 4 bases and J by 4 bases, and 4 bases separated the two germline ends. The CDR3 nucleotides are TGCAGCGTTGGAGGAGAGACCCAGTACTTC. Protein sequence: CSVGGETQYF.

The sample holds a few counts of this clone. The J gene is TRBJ1-2, the V gene TRBV19; unclear D gene. Germline V CDR1 and CDR2: LNHDA, SQIVND (reference sequence). V lost 5 bases and J 3 bases, leaving 19 bases between the germline ends. This CDR3 is built from 16 residues. CDR3 sequence reads: CASSPFDTQPHYGYTF. The DNA for the CDR3 is TGTGCCAGTAGTCCCTTTGACACCCAACCGCACTATGGCTACACCTTC.

The rearrangement links TRBV15 to TRBJ2-1; the D call may be TRBD1 or TRBD2 (5 bases each). Germline V gives CDR1 LNHNV, CDR2 YYDKDF (reference sequence). The CDR3 covers 15 residues. Between the trimmed V and J ends, which lost 1 base and 5 bases, there was a span of 12 bases. CDR3 nucleotide sequence: TGTGCCACCAGCAGAGTAGTGGGACCGAACAATGAGCAGTTCTTC. Residues: CATSRVVGPNNEQFF.

The chain has TRBV4-1 and TRBJ1-2; D is perhaps TRBD1 (6 bases). The CDR3 sequence is 15 residues long. The germline CDR1 and CDR2 sequences are MGHRA and YSYEKL. V lost 0 bases and J 2 bases, leaving 10 bases between the germline ends. The CDR3 here is CASSQEQGSNYGYTF. CDR3 DNA: TGCGCCAGCAGCCAAGAACAGGGCTCGAACTATGGCTACACCTTC.

The rearrangement uses TRBV18 and TRBJ2-1, with TRBD1 identical over 9 bases. Germline values: CDR1 KGHSH, CDR2 LQKENI. The CDR3 loop spans 15 amino acids. The J segment lost 5 bases and the V segment lost 0 bases, leaving 2 bases of the junction unmatched. DNA of the CDR3: TGTGCCAGCTCACCACCGACAGGGGGTCACAATGAGCAGTTCTTC. As protein: CASSPPTGGHNEQFF.

V gene TRBV18 combines with J gene TRBJ1-3, with D tentatively TRBD1 (5 bases). Trimming left V 2 bases short and J 2 bases short, with 10 bases between. The CDR3 is 15 residues long. Looked up from germline, CDR1 is KGHSH and CDR2 is LQKENI. In DNA form, the CDR3 reads TGTGCCAGCTCACCAACAGGCTCTACTGGAAACACCATATATTTT. It translates to CASSPTGSTGNTIYF.

The sample holds one count of this clone. The V call is TRBV7-8, the J call TRBJ2-3; D is tentatively TRBD1 or TRBD2 (6 bases each). The germline CDR1 and CDR2 sequences are SGHVS and FQNEAQ. There are 16 residues in the CDR3. Trimming stripped 2 bases from V and 5 bases from J, with 17 bases between. CDR3 sequence (DNA): TGTGCCAGCAGCTTACGGGGGCAGGGGTTAGGAGATACGCAGTATTTT. It yields the protein CASSLRGQGLGDTQYF.

The genes are TRBV6-2 or TRBV6-3 and TRBJ2-7; tentatively, D is TRBD1 or TRBD2 (5 bases each). Trimming shortened V by 5 bases and J by 5 bases, and 16 bases separated the two germline ends. CDR3 length equals 14 residues. Per the germline V gene, CDR1 is MNHEY and CDR2 is SVGEGT. Here the CDR3 reads CASSTGLKNNEQYF. The DNA for the CDR3 is TGTGCCAGCAGTACGGGGCTAAAAAATAACGAGCAGTACTTC.

V is TRBV30 and J is TRBJ1-5, with 7 positions matching TRBD1. With 0 bases clipped from V and 7 bases from J, the junction kept 6 bases outside the gene matches. The CDR3 is 14 residues long. Germline assignment: CDR1 GTSNPN and CDR2 SVGIG (reference sequence). The CDR3: CAWSVKTGKQPQHF. As DNA, the CDR3 is TGTGCCTGGAGTGTAAAGACAGGGAAGCAGCCCCAGCATTTT.

This clone occurred a few times. The rearrangement links TRBV4-1 to TRBJ1-1; D is undetermined. This CDR3 spans 18 amino acids. V was clipped by 0 bases and J by 3 bases, with 20 bases between them. Germline V gene sequence: CDR1 MGHRA, CDR2 YSYEKL. The CDR3 loop reads CASSQDIVGRRHDTEAFF. CDR3 nucleotides: TGCGCCAGCAGCCAAGATATAGTCGGGAGGAGGCATGACACTGAAGCTTTCTTT.

CDR3 bases: TGTGCCAGCAGATGGATTGGGGGGACGCGGAACACTGAAGCTTTCTTT. It encodes CASRWIGGTRNTEAFF. The chain carries TRBV5-6 and TRBJ1-1, with D possibly matching TRBD1 (5 bases). Trimming shortened V by 5 bases and J by 1 base, and 18 bases separated the two germline ends. The CDR3 is 16 residues long. CDR1 is SGHDT, CDR2 YYEEEE, per germline.

This clone was found a few times. The V call is TRBV6-6, the J call TRBJ1-5; 9 bases line up with TRBD1. The CDR3 runs to 16 residues. V gave up 5 bases and J gave up 5 bases; unmatched junction bases: 10. Germline loops: CDR1 MNHNY, CDR2 SVGAGI (reference sequence). In DNA form, the CDR3 reads TGTGCCAGCAGTCCGCCGGGACAGGGAGACCATCAGCCCCAGCATTTT. Its protein product is CASSPPGQGDHQPQHF.

Note on this clone: Its ends do not fully match the called genes, so a read error is possible. This rearrangement joins TRBV24-1 to TRBJ2-1; TRBD2 matches at 10 bases. CDR3 length equals 15 residues. Germline V CDR1 and CDR2: KGHDR, SFDVKD. The CDR3 loop reads CATSEASGSYSEQFF. In DNA, the CDR3 is TGTGCCACCAGTGAGGCTAGCGGGAGTTACAGTGAGCAGTTCTTC.

This rearrangement joins TRBV29-1 to TRBJ2-1; no clear D gene. Germline V CDR1 and CDR2: SQVTM, ANQGSEA. This CDR3 is built from 10 residues. The V gene lost 4 bases and the J gene lost 5 bases, with 3 bases spanning the gap. The CDR3 coding sequence is TGCAGCGTTGGGAACAATGAGCAGTTCTTC. The encoded protein is CSVGNNEQFF.

This clone was seen only once. The gene calls are TRBV9 and TRBJ2-5, with D possibly matching TRBD2 (6 bases). The CDR3 extends over 15 amino acids. CDR1 and CDR2 (germline): SGDLS, YYNGEE. Trimming stripped 4 bases from V and 5 bases from J, with 18 bases between. CDR3: CASSPTREVGETQYF. The CDR3 nucleotides are TGTGCCAGCAGCCCGACTAGGGAGGTAGGCGAGACCCAGTACTTC.

This rearrangement joins TRBV9 to TRBJ2-1, with 7 bases fitting TRBD1. V gave up 3 bases and J gave up 4 bases; unmatched junction bases: 13. The germline V gene has CDR1 SGDLS and CDR2 YYNGEE. CDR3 length equals 17 residues. The DNA for the CDR3 is TGTGCCAGCAGCGCCCGAACAGGGGTCCGAGGGTACAATGAGCAGTTCTTC. This sequence encodes CASSARTGVRGYNEQFF.

The chain employs TRBV28 and TRBJ2-2; TRBD2 matches at 7 bases. J gave up 7 bases and V 6 bases, and 8 bases lay outside the gene matches. Germline V gene lookup returns CDR1 MDHEN and CDR2 SYDVKM. The CDR3 covers 14 residues. The CDR3 region has the DNA TGTGCCAGCAGAGTCTGGCGGGAGAGCGGGGAGCTGTTTTTT. Amino acids: CASRVWRESGELFF.

This clone was detected a few times. The chain is built from TRBV27 and TRBJ1-2, with D uncertain. The CDR3 has 13 residues. V dropped 4 bases and J dropped 2 bases, with 8 bases sitting between them. Germline CDR1 reads MNHEY; CDR2 reads SMNVEV (reference sequence). In DNA form, the CDR3 reads TGTGCCAGCAGTTCGGACCGAAACTATGGCTACACCTTC. This gives the protein CASSSDRNYGYTF.

This sequence joins TRBV6-1 and TRBJ2-3; D perhaps matches TRBD2 (5 bases). CDR1 is MNHNS and CDR2 is SASEGT in the germline V gene. The V and J ends lost 1 base and 3 bases respectively, with 14 bases between them. The CDR3 sequence is 16 residues long. DNA of the CDR3: TGTGCCAGCAGTGAAGTAGAGGGTTCCGAGACAGATACGCAGTATTTT. Its protein product is CASSEVEGSETDTQYF.

CDR3 bases: TGTGCCAGCAGGGTGGGAGTCGGCTACGAGCAGTACTTC. It yields the protein CASRVGVGYEQYF. The V and J genes are TRBV25-1 and TRBJ2-7; tentative D call: TRBD2 (5 bases). V was trimmed by 6 bases and J by 3 bases, leaving 12 bases between them. The CDR3 length is 13 residues. Germline V gene lookup returns CDR1 MGHDK and CDR2 SYGVNS.

This clone was found once. The rearrangement uses TRBV14 and TRBJ2-5; TRBD2 agrees at 11 bases. The length of the CDR3 is 14 residues. The trim removed 2 bases at V and 6 bases at J, leaving 2 bases unmatched. CDR1 is SGHDN and CDR2 is FVKESK in the germline V gene. CDR3 nucleotides: TGTGCCAGCAGCCAAACTAGCGGGAGACAGACCCAGTACTTC. It encodes CASSQTSGRQTQYF.

The rearrangement joins TRBV7-9 to TRBJ1-2; no firm D call. Trimming removed 1 base at V and 2 bases at J, with 5 bases between. The CDR3 runs 13 residues. Germline V gives CDR1 SEHNR, CDR2 FQNEAQ (reference sequence). The CDR3 loop reads CASSLGRNYGYTF. In DNA, the CDR3 is TGTGCCAGCAGCTTAGGCAGGAACTATGGCTACACCTTC.

The V and J genes are TRBV5-1 and TRBJ2-3, with 10 positions matching TRBD2. The germline CDR1 and CDR2 sequences are SGHRS and YFSETQ. V gave up 0 bases and J gave up 2 bases; unmatched junction bases: 3. The CDR3 contains 16 residues. The CDR3 DNA sequence: TGCGCCAGCAGCTTGGTACTAGCGGGGTACACAGATACGCAGTATTTT. This encodes CASSLVLAGYTDTQYF.

The chain is built from TRBV27 and TRBJ2-3; TRBD1 matches at 7 bases. This CDR3 has 13 residues. J was trimmed by 6 bases and V by 1 base; bases with no gene match: 1. Germline V gene lookup returns CDR1 MNHEY and CDR2 SMNVEV (reference sequence). DNA of the CDR3: TGTGCCAGCAGTTTATTACAGGGGGATACGCAGTATTTT. Protein: CASSLLQGDTQYF.

The V gene is TRBV6-1, the J gene TRBJ1-1, with D unclear. Deletions cut 0 bases from V and 6 bases from J, with 8 bases between. Germline V CDR1 and CDR2: MNHNS, SASEGT. CDR3 length: 13 amino acids. The CDR3 region is CASSEARFSEAFF. The DNA for the CDR3 is TGTGCCAGCAGTGAAGCAAGGTTCTCTGAAGCTTTCTTT.

The rearrangement joins TRBV6-5 to TRBJ2-7, with a possible D match to TRBD1 (5 bases). Germline CDR1 reads MNHEY; CDR2 reads SVGAGI. The V end was cut by 0 bases, the J end by 6 bases, with 18 bases between. This CDR3 spans 16 amino acids. The chain's CDR3 is CASSYSGANGGFEQYF. CDR3 DNA sequence: TGTGCCAGCAGTTACTCAGGGGCAAACGGTGGGTTCGAGCAGTACTTC.

The chain uses TRBV4-2 and TRBJ2-5, with a possible D match to TRBD1 (5 bases). The CDR3 contains 14 residues. The germline CDR1 and CDR2 sequences are LGHNA and YNFKEQ. The germline V and J ends were trimmed by 1 base and 3 bases, with 9 bases remaining between them. The CDR3 bases are TGTGCCAGCAGCCAAGCCGACAGAGAAGAGACCCAGTACTTC. Amino acid sequence: CASSQADREETQYF.